The rows below give T cell receptor beta chains drawn from one sample of a study of T cells in Graves' hyperthyroidism and ophthalmopathy. TCRdb analysed the multiplex PCR reads with MiXCR anew, one entry per CDR3 protein. The repertoire holds around 250,000 distinct CDR3 sequences, with roughly 15% as singletons. Material for sequencing was blood. The receptors were sampled from a woman in her 40s with Graves' hyperthyroidism that later progressed to Graves' ophthalmopathy. CDR3s include the opening cysteine and the closing phenylalanine or tryptophan. The D gene is left open where the match is weak. Clone size is not always given. Where it is, it says once, few, many or a class for expanded clones.

TGCGCCAGCAGTGAGTACGTGGGACTAACAACTAATGAAAAACTGTTTTTT,CASSEYVGLTTNEKLFF,many,NA,TRBJ1-4,TRBV10-1
TGCAGTGCTAGAAACGCCCCGCGCTACGAGCAGTACTTC,CSARNAPRYEQYF,many,NA,TRBJ2-7,TRBV20-1
TGCAGTGCTAGCACTACGAACACTGAAGCTTTCTTT,CSASTTNTEAFF,NA,NA,TRBJ1-1,TRBV20-1
TGTGCCAGCAGTTTATTCTCCCTCTTAGCGGGGAGTGATACCGGGGAGCTGTTTTTT,CASSLFSLLAGSDTGELFF,many,TRBD2,TRBJ2-2,TRBV28
TGCGCCAGCAGCTTGGAGGGTGCAGATACGCAGTATTTT,CASSLEGADTQYF,many,NA,TRBJ2-3,TRBV5-1
TGTGCCAGCAGGCAAAACAGGGAACGGACCAAAAACATTCAGTACTTC,CASRQNRERTKNIQYF,many,NA,TRBJ2-4,TRBV28
TGTGCCAGCAGTTTGACAGCGGGAGGGTTACAGGTAGATACGCAGTATTTT,CASSLTAGGLQVDTQYF,many,TRBD2,TRBJ2-3,TRBV28
TGTGCCAGCGGGCAGGGGCTCGCTGGGGCCAACGTCCTGACTTTC,CASGQGLAGANVLTF,many,NA,TRBJ2-6,TRBV5-5
TGCAGTGCTCCCCGCGCGCAGTACCAAGAGACCCAGTACTTC,CSAPRAQYQETQYF,many,NA,TRBJ2-5,TRBV20-1
TGTGCCAGCAGCGTAGCTACTATGAGGGACGAGCAGTACTTC,CASSVATMRDEQYF,many,NA,TRBJ2-7,TRBV9
TGTGCCAGCAGTTTAGCTGTAGGACAGGGGGAGGGGACCCAGTACTTC,CASSLAVGQGEGTQYF,NA,TRBD1,TRBJ2-5,TRBV12-3/TRBV12-4
TGTGCCAGCAGCTCGACGGGACTAGCCTACGAGCAGTACTTC,CASSSTGLAYEQYF,many,TRBD2,TRBJ2-7,TRBV11-1
TGTGCCAGCAGTTTAAAGGCAGGAGGAGGGAATGAGCAGTTCTTC,CASSLKAGGGNEQFF,many,NA,TRBJ2-1,TRBV27
TGTGCCAGCAGTTCTAGCAGCAACTATGGCTACACCTTC,CASSSSSNYGYTF,many,NA,TRBJ1-2,TRBV27
TGTGCCAGCAGCGACGACGACTCGGGGTACACCATATATTTT,CASSDDDSGYTIYF,NA,NA,TRBJ1-3,TRBV9
TGTGCCACAAGAGGTCACAGAGAGTACTTC,CATRGHREYF,many,NA,TRBJ2-7,TRBV6-9
TGCAGTGCTAGCCATCCGGGGCTCGCCAGCGGGGAGCTGTTTTTT,CSASHPGLASGELFF,NA,NA,TRBJ2-2,TRBV20-1
TGTGCCAGCAACGAGGGAGCTCTTTACGAGCAGTACTTC,CASNEGALYEQYF,many,NA,TRBJ2-7,TRBV28
TGTGCCAGCAGTGTTTGGGGGAAAGGGAGTAGAGATACGCAGTATTTT,CASSVWGKGSRDTQYF,NA,NA,TRBJ2-3,TRBV6-1
TGTGCCAGCAGTTTATTCGGCAGGTCCAATGAAAAACTGTTTTTT,CASSLFGRSNEKLFF,NA,NA,TRBJ1-4,TRBV28
TGTGCCAGCAGCTTAGTCATGGGGGGTTACACTGAAGCTTTCTTT,CASSLVMGGYTEAFF,many,NA,TRBJ1-1,TRBV7-8
TGTGCCAGCAGTTTAAAGTTGGTCGGGGGGTCTTATAGCAATCAGCCCCAGCATTTT,CASSLKLVGGSYSNQPQHF,many,NA,TRBJ1-5,TRBV12-3/TRBV12-4
TGTGCCAGCAGTCTATCGGACAAAAAGAAACTGTTTTTT,CASSLSDKKKLFF,many,NA,TRBJ1-4,TRBV27
TGTGCCAGCAGCCGCCGGGACAGGGGGTCCTATGGCTACACCTTC,CASSRRDRGSYGYTF,many,TRBD1,TRBJ1-2,TRBV28
TGTGCCACCAGCAGAGATTTAGGGACTAGCGGAACCGGGGAGCTGTTTTTT,CATSRDLGTSGTGELFF,NA,TRBD2,TRBJ2-2,TRBV15
TGCAGCGTTGAAGGTCTAGCGGGAGTCTACGAGCAGTACTTC,CSVEGLAGVYEQYF,many,TRBD2,TRBJ2-7,TRBV29-1
TGCAGTGCTCCCGGGACACTATCCTACGAGCAGTACTTC,CSAPGTLSYEQYF,NA,NA,TRBJ2-7,TRBV20-1
TGTGCCAGCAGAAGACCGGGAGGGGAGACCCAGTACTTC,CASRRPGGETQYF,NA,TRBD2,TRBJ2-5,TRBV6-2/TRBV6-3
TGTGCCAGCAGTGACAGGGAGTACATTCAGTACTTC,CASSDREYIQYF,NA,NA,TRBJ2-4,TRBV6-1
TGTGCCAGTGAACAGGGGGCTGGTGTGCAGTTCTTC,CASEQGAGVQFF,many,TRBD1,TRBJ2-1,TRBV2
TGTGCCAGCAGACGACCGTACACCTATGGCTACACCTTC,CASRRPYTYGYTF,NA,NA,TRBJ1-2,TRBV5-8
TGTGCCAGCAGACCGACGGCAACTAATGAAAAACTGTTTTTT,CASRPTATNEKLFF,many,NA,TRBJ1-4,TRBV6-1
TGCGCCAGCAGCTTGGGGACGGCTAAGAACACTGAAGCTTTCTTT,CASSLGTAKNTEAFF,many,NA,TRBJ1-1,TRBV5-1
TGTGCCAGCAGCTTAGTGCCCCGGTTATCCTACGAGCAGTACTTC,CASSLVPRLSYEQYF,many,NA,TRBJ2-7,TRBV11-2